Sample share makes the clone carrying this TCR beta chain medium-sized. The size of this beta chain means little, since it is a stray read in a library made for alpha chains. This record belongs to a study of spatial heterogeneity in lung cancer. MiXCR, applied by TCRdb to the 5' RACE reads, yields one record per CDR3 protein. Here the sample spans thousands of distinct CDR3 sequences, approximately 5% being singletons. This CDR3 is 13 amino acids long. Unmatched junction bases numbered 4, after V lost 5 bases and J lost 1 base. Germline CDR1 is DFQATT and CDR2 is SNEGSKA (reference sequence). Time point denoted: sample taken at primary tumor resection. Unsorted tumor, nontumor lung tissue or cryopreserved PBMC supplied the whole RNA.

Source: PBMCs, taken at surgery. The rearrangement uses TRBV20-1 and TRBJ1-1; TRBD1 aligns across 7 bases. The receptor was isolated from a male donor with early-stage non-small cell lung cancer. The DNA for the CDR3 is TGCAGTGCTTGCGACAGGGCGAACACTGAAGCTTTCTTT. Translated: CSACDRANTEAFF.